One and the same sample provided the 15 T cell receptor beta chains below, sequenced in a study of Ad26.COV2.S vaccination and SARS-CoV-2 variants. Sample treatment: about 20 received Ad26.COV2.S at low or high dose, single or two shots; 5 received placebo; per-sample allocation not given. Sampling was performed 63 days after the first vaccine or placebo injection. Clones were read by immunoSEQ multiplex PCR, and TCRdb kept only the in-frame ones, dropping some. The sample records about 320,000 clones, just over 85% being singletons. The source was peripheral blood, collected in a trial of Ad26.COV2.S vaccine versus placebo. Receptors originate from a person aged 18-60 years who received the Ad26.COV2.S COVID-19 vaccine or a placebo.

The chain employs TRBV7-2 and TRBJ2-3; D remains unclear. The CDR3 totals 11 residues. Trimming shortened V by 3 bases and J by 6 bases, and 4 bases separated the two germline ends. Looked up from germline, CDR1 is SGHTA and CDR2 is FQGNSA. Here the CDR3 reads CASSFSDTQYF. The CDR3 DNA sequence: TGTGCCAGCAGCTTCTCCGATACGCAGTATTTT.

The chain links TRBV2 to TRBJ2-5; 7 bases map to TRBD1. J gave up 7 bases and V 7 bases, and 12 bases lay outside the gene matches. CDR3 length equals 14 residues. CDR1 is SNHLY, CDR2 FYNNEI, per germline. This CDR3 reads CASIDREPPGTQYF. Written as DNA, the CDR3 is TGTGCCAGCATAGACAGGGAGCCCCCTGGGACCCAGTACTTC. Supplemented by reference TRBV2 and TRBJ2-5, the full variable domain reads EPEVTQTPSHQVTQMGQEVILRCVPISNHLYFYWYRQILGQKVEFLVSFYNNEISEKSEIFDDQFSVERPDGSNFTLKIRSTKLEDSAMYFCASIDREPPGTQYFGPGTRLLVL.

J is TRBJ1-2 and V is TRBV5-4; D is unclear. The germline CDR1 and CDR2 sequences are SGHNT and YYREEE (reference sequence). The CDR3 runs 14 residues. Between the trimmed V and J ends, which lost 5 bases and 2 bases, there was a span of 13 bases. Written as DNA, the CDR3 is TGTGCCAGCAGACCCCGGAGAGACAACTATGGCTACACCTTC. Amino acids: CASRPRRDNYGYTF.

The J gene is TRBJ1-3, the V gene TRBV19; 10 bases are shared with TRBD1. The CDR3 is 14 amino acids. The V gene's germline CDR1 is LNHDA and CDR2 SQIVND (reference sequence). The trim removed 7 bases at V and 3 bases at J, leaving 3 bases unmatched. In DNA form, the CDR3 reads TGTGCCAGTACCGACAGGGGGCTTGGAAACACCATATATTTT. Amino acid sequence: CASTDRGLGNTIYF.

The CDR3 sequence: CATRTSKQYF. For the CDR3, the DNA is TGTGCCACCCGTACCTCAAAGCAGTACTTC. V is TRBV24-1 and J is TRBJ2-7, with D hard to call. Trimming took 9 bases from V and 8 from J, leaving 10 bases between them. The CDR3 sequence is 10 residues long. Germline V gives CDR1 KGHDR, CDR2 SFDVKD.

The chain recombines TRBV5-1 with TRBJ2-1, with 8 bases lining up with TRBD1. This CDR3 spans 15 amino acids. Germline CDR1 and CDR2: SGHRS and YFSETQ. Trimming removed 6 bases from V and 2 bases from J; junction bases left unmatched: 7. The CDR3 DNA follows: TGCGCCAGCACCCTTCAGGGGGCGACCTACAATGAGCAGTTCTTC. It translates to CASTLQGATYNEQFF.

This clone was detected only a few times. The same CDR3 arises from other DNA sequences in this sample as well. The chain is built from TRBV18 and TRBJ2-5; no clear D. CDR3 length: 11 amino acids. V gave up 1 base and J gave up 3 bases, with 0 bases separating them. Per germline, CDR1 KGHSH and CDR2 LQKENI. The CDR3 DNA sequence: TGTGCCAGCTCACCACAAGAGACCCAGTACTTC. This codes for CASSPQETQYF.

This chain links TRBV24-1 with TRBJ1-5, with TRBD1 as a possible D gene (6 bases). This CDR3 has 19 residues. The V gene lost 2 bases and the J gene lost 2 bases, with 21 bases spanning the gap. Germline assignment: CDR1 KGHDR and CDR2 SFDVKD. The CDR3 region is CATSDSPPRGAYCNQPQHF. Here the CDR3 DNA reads TGTGCCACCAGTGATTCTCCCCCCCGGGGGGCATATTGCAATCAGCCCCAGCATTTT.

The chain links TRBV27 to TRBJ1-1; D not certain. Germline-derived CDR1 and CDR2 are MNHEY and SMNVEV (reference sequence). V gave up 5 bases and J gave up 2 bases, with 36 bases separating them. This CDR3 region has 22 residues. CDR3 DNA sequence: TGTGCCAGCAGTCCCCTAAAGGTTTATGTGGGAGGACGAACAACCGATAACACTGAAGCTTTCTTT. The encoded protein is CASSPLKVYVGGRTTDNTEAFF.

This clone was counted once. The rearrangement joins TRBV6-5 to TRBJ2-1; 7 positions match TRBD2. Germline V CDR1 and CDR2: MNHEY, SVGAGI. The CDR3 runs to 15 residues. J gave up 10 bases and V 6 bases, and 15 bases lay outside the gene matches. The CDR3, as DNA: TGTGCCAGCAGCCTCGGGACTAATCCACCCGGGGAGCAGTTCTTC. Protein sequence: CASSLGTNPPGEQFF.

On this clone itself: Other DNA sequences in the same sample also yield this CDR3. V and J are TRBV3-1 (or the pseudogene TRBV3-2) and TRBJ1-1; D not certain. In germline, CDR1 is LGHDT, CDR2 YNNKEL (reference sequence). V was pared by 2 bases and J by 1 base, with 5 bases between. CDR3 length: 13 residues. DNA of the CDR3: TGTGCCAGCAGCCAATTAGCGAACACTGAAGCTTTCTTT. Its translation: CASSQLANTEAFF.

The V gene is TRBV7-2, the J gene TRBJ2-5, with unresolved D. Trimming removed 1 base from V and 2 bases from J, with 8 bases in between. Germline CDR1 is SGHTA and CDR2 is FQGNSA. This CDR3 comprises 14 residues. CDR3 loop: CASSLERLQETQYF. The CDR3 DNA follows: TGTGCCAGCAGCTTAGAACGGTTACAAGAGACCCAGTACTTC.

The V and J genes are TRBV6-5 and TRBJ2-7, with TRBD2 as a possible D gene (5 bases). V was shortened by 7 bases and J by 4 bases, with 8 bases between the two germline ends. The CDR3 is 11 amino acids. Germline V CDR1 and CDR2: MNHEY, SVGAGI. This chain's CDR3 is CASTSGYEQYF. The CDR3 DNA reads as TGTGCCAGCACTTCGGGATACGAGCAGTACTTC.

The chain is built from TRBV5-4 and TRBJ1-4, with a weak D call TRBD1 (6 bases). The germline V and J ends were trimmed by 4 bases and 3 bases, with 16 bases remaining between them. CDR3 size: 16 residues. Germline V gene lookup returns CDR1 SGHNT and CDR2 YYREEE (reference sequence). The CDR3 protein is CASSPGGGRANEKLFF. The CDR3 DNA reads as TGTGCCAGCAGCCCGGGGGGGGGCAGAGCTAATGAAAAACTGTTTTTT.

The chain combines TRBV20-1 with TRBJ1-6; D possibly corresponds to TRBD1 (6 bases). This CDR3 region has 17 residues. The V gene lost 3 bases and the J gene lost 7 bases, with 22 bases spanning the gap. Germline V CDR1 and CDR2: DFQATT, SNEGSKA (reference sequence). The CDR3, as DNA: TGCAGTGCTAGTGGGGGCTTAAAATCGTGGGGGAATTCACCCCTCCACTTT. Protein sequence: CSASGGLKSWGNSPLHF.